Detailed here is one TCR beta chain. The data stem from a study of CD8+ T cells in alopecia areata. Treatment indicated: oral pan-JAK inhibitor, 5-10 mg twice daily. The authors sorted CD4+ and CD8+ T cells from PBMCs. Extracted from the samples, RNA was reverse transcribed into cDNA to serve as the sequencing template. The assay was immunoSEQ multiplex PCR, and TCRdb's table has in-frame clones only and misses some. This table holds around 200,000 clones, about three fifths found once. Trimming left V 6 bases short and J 2 bases short, with 14 bases between. This CDR3 region has 13 residues. Germline values: CDR1 SQVTM, CDR2 ANQGSEA.

The source was CD4+ T cells sorted from blood, collected at week 4, from a patient treated with tofacitinib. This chain connects TRBV29-1 to TRBJ2-7, with D perhaps TRBD1 (6 bases). The receptor's source is a human donor with alopecia areata. CDR3 sequence: CSVKRGTPYEQYF. CDR3 DNA sequence: TGCAGCGTCAAAAGGGGGACACCCTACGAGCAGTACTTC.